A selection of T cell receptor beta chains follows, all from one sample in a study of blood T cells in healthy people across ages. MiXCR was run by TCRdb on the 5' RACE reads, yielding one entry per CDR3 protein. Among about 930,000 distinct CDR3 sequences listed, about 29% were seen once. This same sample was also taken into another study, of T cells of mothers and their children.

What was sequenced was blood. These receptors were obtained from a woman aged 40-49 years in good health. Both conserved end residues are part of each CDR3. D genes are given only for firm matches. Only part of the rows carry a size: once, few, many, or a class if the clone is expanded.

j_gene | abundance | v_gene | d_gene | CDR3aa | CDR3nt
TRBJ2-1 | many | TRBV29-1 | . | CSVKEGAYNEQFF | TGCAGCGTTAAGGAGGGGGCCTACAATGAGCAGTTCTTC
TRBJ1-5 | . | TRBV6-2/TRBV6-3 | . | CASSGYVYRPQHF | TGTGCCAGCAGTGGCTACGTCTATCGGCCCCAGCATTTT
TRBJ2-1 | many | TRBV5-1 | . | CASSLGTDQFYNEQFF | TGCGCCAGCAGCTTGGGGACCGATCAGTTCTACAATGAGCAGTTCTTC
TRBJ1-1 | . | TRBV28 | TRBD1 | CASIPQGGRNTEAFF | TGTGCCAGCATACCGCAGGGGGGCCGGAACACTGAAGCTTTCTTT
TRBJ2-1 | many | TRBV12-3/TRBV12-4 | TRBD2 | CASIVASGGLGEQFF | TGTGCCAGCATCGTAGCCAGCGGGGGGCTCGGTGAGCAGTTCTTC
TRBJ1-1 | . | TRBV5-1 | . | CASSYTGMNTEAFF | TGCGCCAGCAGTTATACAGGGATGAACACTGAAGCTTTCTTT
TRBJ2-7 | many | TRBV30 | TRBD2 | CAWSVGGGAEEQYF | TGTGCCTGGAGTGTAGGCGGGGGGGCTGAAGAGCAGTACTTC
TRBJ2-1 | many | TRBV28 | TRBD2 | CATVTSGNYNEQFF | TGTGCCACCGTGACTAGCGGGAACTACAATGAGCAGTTCTTC
TRBJ1-4 | . | TRBV5-5 | . | CASSLWGVTNEKLFF | TGTGCCAGCAGCTTGTGGGGGGTCACTAATGAAAAACTGTTTTTT
TRBJ2-7 | . | TRBV29-1 | TRBD2 | CSEPGLADDYEQYF | TGCAGCGAGCCGGGACTAGCGGATGACTACGAGCAGTACTTC
TRBJ2-1 | . | TRBV19 | TRBD1 | CASSLRQGVVDEQFF | TGTGCCAGTAGTCTCCGACAGGGGGTCGTCGATGAGCAGTTCTTC
TRBJ1-1 | . | TRBV6-5 | . | CASNNPPEAFF | TGTGCCAGCAACAACCCGCCTGAAGCTTTCTTT
TRBJ2-6 | few | TRBV7-3 | . | CASSSPDYSGANVLTF | TGTGCCAGCAGCTCCCCTGACTACTCTGGGGCCAACGTCCTGACTTTC
TRBJ2-7 | . | TRBV27 | TRBD1 | CASMGWTGSYEQYF | TGTGCCAGCATGGGCTGGACAGGGTCCTACGAGCAGTACTTC
TRBJ1-6 | . | TRBV5-1 | . | CASSAVSNSPLHF | TGCGCCAGCAGCGCAGTCAGTAATTCACCCCTCCACTTT
TRBJ2-5 | . | TRBV28 | . | CASRLTGPPKTQYF | TGTGCCAGCAGACTGACCGGGCCCCCAAAGACCCAGTACTTC
TRBJ1-1 | . | TRBV6-2/TRBV6-3 | . | CASRKNRENTEAFF | TGTGCCAGCAGGAAGAACAGGGAGAACACTGAAGCTTTCTTT
TRBJ2-5 | . | TRBV9 | TRBD1 | CASSASSGTGGRETQYF | TGTGCCAGCAGCGCCTCGTCCGGGACAGGGGGCAGAGAGACCCAGTACTTC
TRBJ2-7 | many | TRBV7-9 | . | CASSPDRIPYEQYF | TGTGCCAGCAGCCCCGACAGGATACCCTACGAGCAGTACTTC
TRBJ2-1 | . | TRBV5-1 | . | CASSWGDSYNEQFF | TGCGCCAGCAGCTGGGGGGACTCCTACAATGAGCAGTTCTTC
TRBJ2-7 | . | TRBV6-5 | . | CASSRPGGDPGQYF | TGTGCCAGCAGTCGACCCGGTGGAGACCCGGGGCAGTACTTC
TRBJ2-7 | many | TRBV20-1 | TRBD2 | CSARPSGGAWEQYF | TGCAGTGCGCGACCTAGCGGGGGGGCGTGGGAGCAGTACTTC
TRBJ1-6 | . | TRBV5-1 | . | CASSPGPPNSPLHF | TGCGCCAGCAGTCCCGGACCCCCCAATTCACCCCTCCACTTT
TRBJ2-3 | . | TRBV12-3/TRBV12-4 | . | CASRKTGDRADMQYF | TGTGCCAGCAGAAAAACGGGGGACCGCGCAGATATGCAGTATTTT
TRBJ1-5 | . | TRBV20-1 | . | CSANIRPNQPQHF | TGCAGTGCAAACATCCGACCGAATCAGCCCCAGCATTTT
TRBJ1-2 | many | TRBV6-5 | . | CASSYSEFRGVDGYTF | TGTGCCAGCAGTTACTCGGAATTTAGGGGAGTTGATGGCTACACCTTC
TRBJ2-1 | few | TRBV12-3/TRBV12-4 | . | CASSSPPGTPFSYNEQFF | TGTGCCAGCAGTTCCCCCCCCGGGACTCCCTTCTCCTACAATGAGCAGTTCTTC
TRBJ2-3 | . | TRBV7-2 | TRBD2 | CASSLTLLAGTTDTQYF | TGTGCCAGCAGCTTAACTCTACTAGCGGGGACCACAGATACGCAGTATTTT
TRBJ2-3 | many | TRBV7-3 | . | CASSFGAGTDTQYF | .
TRBJ2-7 | many | TRBV12-3/TRBV12-4 | . | CASRTGTRGYEQYF | TGTGCCAGCAGAACAGGGACCCGGGGCTACGAGCAGTACTTC
TRBJ2-1 | . | TRBV7-2 | TRBD2 | CASSAQPSGVWQFF | TGTGCCAGCAGCGCCCAGCCTAGCGGGGTCTGGCAGTTCTTC
TRBJ2-5 | many | TRBV3-1 | . | CASSQTDIQETQYF | TGTGCCAGCAGCCAAACGGACATCCAAGAGACCCAGTACTTC
TRBJ1-2 | . | TRBV30 | . | CACETTGWFSYTF | TGTGCCTGCGAAACTACAGGGTGGTTTAGCTACACCTTC
TRBJ2-1 | few | TRBV7-9 | TRBD1 | CASSSRDRGNLRYNEQFF | TGTGCCAGCAGCTCCCGGGACAGGGGGAATCTCAGGTACAATGAGCAGTTCTTC
TRBJ1-2 | . | TRBV15 | . | CATSRDGTDLCGYTF | TGTGCCACCAGCAGAGACGGGACGGACCTCTGTGGCTACACCTTC
TRBJ2-3 | . | TRBV28 | TRBD2 | CASSPAGGPPDTQYF | TGTGCCAGCAGCCCAGCGGGAGGGCCCCCAGATACGCAGTATTTT
TRBJ2-6 | many | TRBV3-1 | . | CASSPFLGRMQPVLTF | TGTGCCAGCAGTCCCTTCCTGGGCAGGATGCAACCCGTCCTGACTTTC
TRBJ2-5 | many | TRBV7-6 | . | CASSLRSLETQYF | TGTGCCAGCAGCTTACGTTCCTTAGAGACCCAGTACTTC
TRBJ1-5 | few | TRBV28 | TRBD1 | CASSSRRTGGNQPQHF | TGTGCCAGCAGCTCCCGCCGGACAGGGGGCAATCAGCCCCAGCATTTT
TRBJ2-1 | . | TRBV5-6 | . | CASSFWRVIQDEQFF | TGTGCCAGCAGCTTTTGGCGGGTAATACAGGATGAGCAGTTCTTC
TRBJ2-7 | many | TRBV28 | . | CASSDPTDRNEQYF | TGTGCCAGCAGTGATCCTACTGACAGAAACGAGCAGTACTTC
TRBJ1-2 | few | TRBV11-2 | TRBD1 | CASSLDPDRGQGYTF | TGTGCCAGCAGCTTAGACCCGGACAGGGGGCAAGGCTACACCTTC
TRBJ2-1 | few | TRBV10-3 | TRBD2 | CAISGARTSGGGNEQFF | TGTGCCATCAGTGGGGCGAGGACTAGCGGGGGCGGAAATGAGCAGTTCTTC
TRBJ2-5 | . | TRBV9 | . | CTSSVMGGETQYF | TGTACCAGCAGCGTAATGGGAGGCGAGACCCAGTACTTC
TRBJ2-7 | . | TRBV9 | . | CASSVVDGSYEQYF | TGTGCCAGCAGCGTAGTGGACGGCTCCTACGAGCAGTACTTC
TRBJ2-3 | . | TRBV7-2 | TRBD1 | CASSLIGGLLTDTQYF | TGTGCCAGCAGCTTAATAGGGGGCCTTCTCACAGATACGCAGTATTTT
TRBJ2-7 | few | TRBV7-6 | . | CASSKRTTTNRAYEQYF | TGTGCCAGCAGTAAAAGAACTACCACGAACAGAGCCTACGAGCAGTACTTC
TRBJ2-1 | few | TRBV19 | . | CASSIGGTEQFF | TGTGCCAGTAGTATAGGGGGAACTGAGCAGTTCTTC
TRBJ1-1 | . | TRBV7-2 | . | CASSPHRGTPFF | TGTGCCAGCAGCCCGCATCGGGGTACCCCTTTCTTT
TRBJ1-5 | once | TRBV28 | . | CASSYNNYQPQHF | TGTGCCAGCAGTTACAACAACTATCAGCCCCAGCATTTT
TRBJ2-5 | many | TRBV20-1 | . | CSARDLGEETQYF | TGCAGTGCTAGAGATCTTGGGGAAGAGACCCAGTACTTC
TRBJ1-4 | many | TRBV12-3/TRBV12-4 | TRBD1 | CASSSGTGNEKLFF | TGTGCCAGCAGTTCCGGGACAGGGAATGAAAAACTGTTTTTT
TRBJ1-2 | . | TRBV9 | TRBD1 | CASSPYTQRQGRYGYTF | TGTGCCAGCAGCCCATATACCCAGCGACAGGGGCGCTATGGCTACACCTTC
TRBJ2-7 | . | TRBV7-2 | . | CASSLAGRFGGQLYEQYF | TGTGCCAGCAGCTTAGCGGGAAGGTTTGGGGGCCAACTCTACGAGCAGTACTTC
TRBJ2-2 | . | TRBV28 | TRBD2 | CASPTGLAADTRELFF | TGTGCCAGCCCTACGGGACTAGCGGCGGACACCAGGGAGCTGTTTTTT